A selection of T cell receptor beta chains follows, all from one sample in a study of blood T cell repertoires in COVID-19. Assay used: immunoSEQ multiplex PCR; TCRdb lists only in-frame clones, some missing. This sample has under 350,000 clones; around nine tenths occur once, and the top ten carry roughly 2.1%. The source material was peripheral blood. The origin of the receptors is a man between 50 and 59 years old with acute or convalescent COVID-19. CDR3s include the opening cysteine and the closing phenylalanine or tryptophan. Each record gives: clone size, J gene, V gene, CDR3 length, D gene, CDR3 DNA, CDR3 protein. D genes are given only for firm matches. Clone size is given for some rows only: seen once, a few or many times, or a class if the clone is expanded.

>few|TRBJ1-5|TRBV7-2|16|TRBD1
TGTGCCAGCAGCTTAGGACAGGGAATGGGCAATCAGCCCCAGCATTTT
CASSLGQGMGNQPQHF
>NA|TRBJ1-1|TRBV5-5|14|NA
TGTGCCAGCAGCCCCGGACTCCGGTACACTGAAGCTTTCTTT
CASSPGLRYTEAFF
>NA|TRBJ1-2|TRBV2|12|NA
TGTGCCAGTGACCCAGGGAACTATGGCTACACCTTC
CASDPGNYGYTF
>NA|TRBJ1-1|TRBV19|15|TRBD1
TGTGCCAGTAGTATAGGCACAGGGGGCCGTGATGAAGCTTTCTTT
CASSIGTGGRDEAFF
>NA|TRBJ1-2|TRBV3-1/TRBV3-2|14|NA
TGTGCCAGCAGCCAAGTCGGAGGGGATTACGGCTACACCTTC
CASSQVGGDYGYTF
>NA|TRBJ1-1|TRBV7-3|15|NA
TGTGCCAGCAGCCCTACTGGACAGACGAACACTGAAGCTTTCTTT
CASSPTGQTNTEAFF
>NA|TRBJ2-5|TRBV6-5|14|NA
TGTGCCTCATCCCGTGGGGGGGCCGAGGAGACCCAGTACTTC
CASSRGGAEETQYF
>NA|TRBJ2-2|TRBV5-1|16|TRBD1
TGCGCCAGCAGCTGGTCGGCAGGGGGCAACACCGGGGAGCTGTTTTTT
CASSWSAGGNTGELFF
>NA|TRBJ2-2|TRBV3-1/TRBV3-2|18|NA
TGTGCCAGCAGCCAAGACGCCCCCCACTCCACGAGCGCCGGGGAGCTGTTTTTT
CASSQDAPHSTSAGELFF
>NA|TRBJ2-3|TRBV9|15|TRBD2
TGTGCCAGCAGCGTATTAGCGGGGGACGGGGATACGCAGTATTTT
CASSVLAGDGDTQYF
>NA|TRBJ1-2|TRBV6-5|14|TRBD1
TGTGCCAGCAGTTTCCGGGACAGGGTCTATGGCTACACCTTC
CASSFRDRVYGYTF
>once|TRBJ1-2|TRBV5-6|12|NA
TGTGCCAGCAGCCGCGCGGGGGACGGCTACACCTTC
CASSRAGDGYTF
>NA|TRBJ1-1|TRBV21-1|18|NA
TGTGCCAGCAGCAAAGTTCGGCAGGGTAGTCCCATGAACACTGAAGCTTTCTTT
CASSKVRQGSPMNTEAFF
>few|TRBJ2-1|TRBV9|15|TRBD2
TGTGCCAGCAGCCCGGGGAGGGGCTCCTACAATGAGCAGTTCTTC
CASSPGRGSYNEQFF
>NA|TRBJ2-5|TRBV18|14|TRBD2
TGTGCCAGCTCAGCTCTAGCGGCCTGGGAAACCCAGTACTTC
CASSALAAWETQYF
>NA|TRBJ2-3|TRBV5-1|16|TRBD2
TGCGCCAGCAGCCCAGCTAGCGGGGGCCGGCACAATACGCAGTATTTT
CASSPASGGRHNTQYF
>NA|TRBJ2-3|TRBV30|16|TRBD2
TGTGCCTGGAGAGCACTAGCGGGGTCTTCCACAGATACGCAGTATTTT
CAWRALAGSSTDTQYF
>NA|TRBJ1-2|TRBV15|12|NA
TGTGCCACCAACGACTTAAACTATGGCTACACCTTC
CATNDLNYGYTF
>NA|TRBJ1-2|TRBV2|12|NA
TGTGCCAGCAGTAGGACTGATTATGGCTACACCTTC
CASSRTDYGYTF
>NA|TRBJ2-6|TRBV3-1/TRBV3-2|16|NA
TGTGCCAGCAGCCTCAGACGGGACTCTGGGGCCAACGTCCTGACTTTC
CASSLRRDSGANVLTF
>once|TRBJ2-2|TRBV11-2|19|TRBD2
TGTGCCAGCAGCTTAGTGGCGGGGGTCTTTCTCGCGAACACCGGGGAGCTGTTTTTT
CASSLVAGVFLANTGELFF
>NA|TRBJ2-3|TRBV18|16|TRBD2
TGTGCCAGCTCACCGGGGACTAGCGGGCTCACAGATACGCAGTATTTT
CASSPGTSGLTDTQYF
>NA|TRBJ2-7|TRBV7-9|14|TRBD2
TGTGCCAGCAGCTTCTCTGGCGGGAGGTACGAGCAGTACTTC
CASSFSGGRYEQYF
>NA|TRBJ2-5|TRBV12-3/TRBV12-4|12|TRBD1
TGTGCCAGCAGCCGGGACAGCCAGACCCAGTACTTC
CASSRDSQTQYF
>NA|TRBJ2-1|TRBV20-1|11|NA
TGCAGTGAGGAGATCCGCGGTGAGCAGTTCTTC
CSEEIRGEQFF
>few|TRBJ1-1|TRBV19|13|TRBD1
TGTGCCAGTAGCGACAGGGTGAACACTGAAGCTTTCTTT
CASSDRVNTEAFF
>NA|TRBJ2-3|TRBV6-5|13|NA
TGTGCCAGCAGCCGACAGTTCACAGATACGCAGTATTTT
CASSRQFTDTQYF
>NA|TRBJ1-5|TRBV6-1|15|NA
TGTGCCAGCAGTGAGGGCAGGGGCGTCAATCAGCCCCAGCATTTT
CASSEGRGVNQPQHF
>NA|TRBJ1-3|TRBV6-6|13|NA
TGTGCCAGCAGTTTCACTCCCGGAAACACCATATATTTT
CASSFTPGNTIYF
>NA|TRBJ2-7|TRBV6-5|14|TRBD1
TGTGCCAGCAGTTTGACAGGGGGCAGGTACGAGCAGTACTTC
CASSLTGGRYEQYF
>NA|TRBJ1-2|TRBV6-5|14|NA
TGTGCCAGCAGACCCTCGGCGGCGGGCTATGGCTACACCTTC
CASRPSAAGYGYTF
>NA|TRBJ1-1|TRBV7-9|15|NA
TGTGCCAGCAGCTTAGGAGGGACACAGAACACTGAAGCTTTCTTT
CASSLGGTQNTEAFF
>NA|TRBJ1-2|TRBV7-9|14|TRBD1
TGTGCCAGCAGCTTAGCGACAGGGGACTATGGCTACACCTTC
CASSLATGDYGYTF